The sequence of this T cell receptor (beta chain) was determined in a study of blood T cell repertoires in COVID-19. The trim removed 4 bases at V and 7 bases at J, leaving 5 bases unmatched. The CDR3 runs to 13 residues. Clones were sequenced by immunoSEQ multiplex PCR, and TCRdb holds only the in-frame ones, with some missing. The sample yields 100,000 or so clones, 84% seen once. This TCR was sampled from a man aged 35 to 55 with active or convalescent COVID-19. This chain joins TRBV12-3 or TRBV12-4 and TRBJ1-2; 8 nucleotides align to TRBD1. The material sequenced was peripheral blood. The CDR3 DNA sequence: TGTGCCAGCAGTTCTCAGGGGGCGGTTGGCTACACCTTC. This codes for CASSSQGAVGYTF.